Below, 22 T cell receptor beta chains from the same sample are listed, as sequenced in a study of T cell repertoires in cytomegalovirus infection (dated by TCRdb to between 2018 and 2021). The sequencer was an Illumina HiSeq 1500. In TCRdb, the public reads were trimmed at Q25 with fastp and aligned with MiXCR, with productive beta chains retained. Merged by CDR3 protein, the rows form single entries marked with the most common genes and DNA. A total of a few hundred thousand distinct CDR3 sequences appear in this sample, approximately 15% of them only once. The top ten clonotypes cover less than 60% of the sample. The sequenced sample was CD8+ T cells from PBMCs. The receptor set was obtained from a human donor in good health (CMV status not recorded). Some clones in this sample may be carry-over from other donors' samples.

The table lists this clonotype with many counts. V and J are TRBV2 and TRBJ2-7; tentatively, D is TRBD1 (6 bases). Germline CDR1 reads SNHLY; CDR2 reads FYNNEI. V was shortened by 8 bases and J by 6 bases, with 11 bases between the two germline ends. CDR3 length: 11 amino acids. The CDR3, as DNA: TGTGCCAGCCAGGGGTCTTCCGAGCAGTACTTC. As protein: CASQGSSEQYF.

This clonotype has more than one count but fewer than ten. This chain uses TRBV4-3 with TRBJ2-2; TRBD2 is a possible D gene (5 bases). V dropped 0 bases and J dropped 5 bases, with 16 bases sitting between them. The CDR3 runs to 17 residues. The germline V gene has CDR1 LGHNA and CDR2 YSLEER. The CDR3 nucleotides read TGCGCCAGCAGCCAAGATCCCATGGAGGCGAGTACCGGGGAGCTGTTTTTT. Protein: CASSQDPMEASTGELFF.

The gene calls are TRBV7-4 and TRBJ2-3; no clear D. Trimming removed 3 bases from V and 3 bases from J, with 7 bases in between. Germline V CDR1 and CDR2: SGHVT, SQSDAQ. The CDR3 runs 13 residues. The DNA of the CDR3 is TGTGCCAGCAGCTTGAGCCTAACAGATACGCAGTATTTT. Translated, it gives CASSLSLTDTQYF.

To note about this clonotype: A much more abundant neighbour one base away suggests this may be a read error. The chain has TRBV7-4 and TRBJ2-3; no reliable D call. Germline V gene lookup returns CDR1 SGHVT and CDR2 SQSDAQ. This CDR3 is built from 11 residues. Trimming took off 7 bases at V and 2 bases at J, with 4 bases between the two ends. The CDR3 sequence: CASKYTDTQYF. CDR3 in DNA: TGTGCCAGCAAATACACAGATACGCAGTATTTT.

This chain connects TRBV2 to TRBJ2-3; perhaps TRBD2 as D (5 bases). The length of the CDR3 is 15 residues. Trimming cost V 7 bases and J 5 bases, with 19 bases left between them. The germline V gene has CDR1 SNHLY and CDR2 FYNNEI. CDR3 loop: CASIPLGAEGDTQYF. The DNA for the CDR3 is TGTGCCAGCATCCCGCTCGGCGCTGAGGGAGATACGCAGTATTTT.

This clonotype turned up a few times. The chain links TRBV6-2 or TRBV6-3 to TRBJ1-2; D perhaps matches TRBD1 (5 bases). Trimming stripped 2 bases from V and 9 bases from J, with 22 bases between. Germline V gene data show CDR1 as MNHEY and CDR2 as SVGEGT. This CDR3 is 16 amino acids long. Here the CDR3 DNA reads TGTGCCAGCAGTTACGCGTCCGGCCAGGGCCAGTCCAGCTACACCTTC. This gives the protein CASSYASGQGQSSYTF.

V usage is TRBV28 and J usage is TRBJ1-1; D unresolved. V was pared by 1 base and J by 0 bases, with 9 bases between. This CDR3 comprises 15 residues. Germline V gene lookup returns CDR1 MDHEN and CDR2 SYDVKM. The CDR3 nucleotides are TGTGCCAGCAGTTTATCCCCGGGCATGAACACTGAAGCTTTCTTT. Its translation: CASSLSPGMNTEAFF.

The table lists this clonotype with many counts. The CDR3 DNA reads TGTGCCAGCACCCTAGCGGGCTCCGGGGAGCTGTTTTTT. Translated, it gives CASTLAGSGELFF. V gene TRBV12-3 or TRBV12-4 combines with J gene TRBJ2-2; 8 bases fit TRBD2. The CDR3 totals 13 residues. The V segment lost 7 bases and the J segment 6 bases; nucleotides outside the gene matches: 4.

The genes are TRBV5-1 and TRBJ2-4; 14 bases align to TRBD2. The J segment lost 3 bases and the V segment lost 4 bases, leaving 3 bases of the junction unmatched. Germline loops: CDR1 SGHRS, CDR2 YFSETQ. This CDR3 spans 16 amino acids. The CDR3 nucleotides are TGCGCCAGCAGCCCCGGGACTAGCGGGGGCAAAAACATTCAGTACTTC. Amino acids: CASSPGTSGGKNIQYF.

The rearrangement links TRBV7-9 to TRBJ1-3; perhaps TRBD1 as D (6 bases). Germline V gene data show CDR1 as SEHNR and CDR2 as FQNEAQ (reference sequence). V gave up 4 bases and J gave up 0 bases, with 16 bases separating them. This CDR3 is built from 17 residues. The CDR3 coding sequence is TGTGCCAGCAGCTCCACCCGTGACAGGCTCTCTGGAAACACCATATATTTT. Its translation: CASSSTRDRLSGNTIYF. Using reference TRBV7-9 and TRBJ1-3 for the parts outside the CDR3, the full variable domain is DTGVSQNPRHKITKRGQNVTFRCDPISEHNRLYWYRQTLGQGPEFLTYFQNEAQLEKSRLLSDRFSAERPKGSFSTLEIQRTEQGDSAMYLCASSSTRDRLSGNTIYFGEGSWLTVV.

This clonotype occurred many times. CDR3 loop: CASSSSGPLSGSNYGYTF. The CDR3 DNA is TGTGCCAGCAGCTCCTCCGGACCGCTATCTGGTTCTAACTATGGCTACACCTTC. This chain links TRBV7-8 with TRBJ1-2; D remains ambiguous. Germline assignment: CDR1 SGHVS and CDR2 FQNEAQ. CDR3 length: 18 amino acids. V gave up 4 bases and J gave up 0 bases, with 21 bases separating them.

This clonotype appeared a few times. V usage is TRBV11-2 and J usage is TRBJ2-7; no clear D. The ends were cut back, 1 base at V and 3 bases at J, with 10 bases in the middle. Germline CDR1 is SGHAT and CDR2 is FQNNGV. This CDR3 is 14 amino acids long. The CDR3 coding sequence is TGTGCCAGCAGCTTAGGTGGTCAAGTCTACGAGCAGTACTTC. Protein product: CASSLGGQVYEQYF.

This clonotype showed up just a few times. This chain joins TRBV7-9 and TRBJ1-2; D is uncertain. Trimming left V 1 base short and J 6 bases short, with 6 bases between. From germline, CDR1 is SEHNR and CDR2 FQNEAQ (reference sequence). CDR3 size: 12 residues. In nucleotides, the CDR3 is TGTGCCAGCAGCTTAGGCCCCGATGGCTACACCTTC. Protein sequence: CASSLGPDGYTF.

This clonotype was counted many times. This chain connects TRBV6-2 or TRBV6-3 to TRBJ2-1; 9 nucleotides line up with TRBD1. Trimming at V came to 2 bases and at J to 6 bases, leaving 5 bases not matched to a gene. Germline lookup yields CDR1 MNHEY and CDR2 SVGEGT. The CDR3 has 15 residues. The CDR3 nucleotides read TGTGCCAGCAGTTACCTACCGACAGGGGGCAATGAGCAGTTCTTC. This translates into CASSYLPTGGNEQFF.

The gene calls are TRBV5-6 and TRBJ2-2, with TRBD2 matching 10 bases. Germline trimming cut 4 bases from V and 3 bases from J; bases unmatched to any gene: 6. Per germline, CDR1 SGHDT and CDR2 YYEEEE. CDR3 size: 16 residues. The DNA for the CDR3 is TGTGCCAGCAGCCCCCCTAGCGGGGGATACACCGGGGAGCTGTTTTTT. It encodes CASSPPSGGYTGELFF.

The rearrangement uses TRBV5-1 and TRBJ1-4, with 8 bases lining up with TRBD1. Germline CDR1 is SGHRS and CDR2 is YFSETQ. The trim removed 5 bases at V and 12 bases at J, leaving 12 bases unmatched. There are 14 residues in the CDR3. CDR3 region: CASSSSGGGRELFF. In DNA form, the CDR3 reads TGCGCCAGCAGTTCTTCAGGGGGCGGTCGCGAACTGTTTTTT.

The sample holds a few counts of this clonotype. The chain has TRBV6-6 and TRBJ2-7; 9 bases are shared with TRBD1. CDR1 MNHNY and CDR2 SVGAGI come from the germline V gene (reference sequence). V dropped 6 bases and J dropped 6; count of bases not matched to a gene: 12. There are 15 residues in the CDR3. The CDR3 loop reads CASRFRDRDVVEQYF. The CDR3 nucleotides read TGTGCCAGCAGATTCCGGGACAGGGACGTCGTCGAGCAGTACTTC.

J is TRBJ2-7 and V is TRBV20-1, with TRBD2 matching over 7 bases. From germline, CDR1 is DFQATT and CDR2 SNEGSKA (reference sequence). The V segment lost 0 bases and the J segment 3 bases; nucleotides outside the gene matches: 14. The CDR3 loop spans 17 amino acids. CDR3 nucleotides: TGCAGTGCTAGAGATTTCCGTGGCAGTGGGGGGGACTACGAGCAGTACTTC. Amino acids: CSARDFRGSGGDYEQYF.

At least ten counts were recorded for this clonotype. This sequence joins TRBV4-1 and TRBJ1-2, with D unresolved. The germline V gene has CDR1 MGHRA and CDR2 YSYEKL. Trimming shortened V by 3 bases and J by 8 bases, and 13 bases separated the two germline ends. The CDR3 spans 13 residues. CDR3 region: CASSQPGAEGYTF. The CDR3 DNA is TGCGCCAGCAGCCAGCCCGGAGCTGAGGGCTACACCTTC.

The table lists this clonotype with many counts. The V call is TRBV7-2, the J call TRBJ1-2; 7 bases align to TRBD1. This CDR3 is built from 16 residues. V dropped 2 bases and J dropped 8; count of bases not matched to a gene: 14. The germline V gene encodes CDR1 SGHTA and CDR2 FQGNSA. CDR3 DNA sequence: TGTGCCAGCAGCTTAATTCGTCTAGGACAGGCCTGGGGCTACACCTTC. Its translation: CASSLIRLGQAWGYTF.

The chain links TRBV29-1 to TRBJ2-7, with 8 bases fitting TRBD1. V shed 7 bases and J 0 bases; nucleotides not matched to a gene: 2. Germline-derived CDR1 and CDR2 are SQVTM and ANQGSEA. The length of the CDR3 is 12 residues. CDR3 coding DNA: TGCAGCGCGGGACAGGACTCCTACGAGCAGTACTTC. Encoded protein: CSAGQDSYEQYF.

Points on this clonotype: This may come from a read error, since a much larger clone is one base off. This rearrangement joins TRBV29-1 to TRBJ2-3, with D maybe TRBD1 (5 bases). CDR1 SQVTM and CDR2 ANQGSEA come from the germline V gene. The CDR3 extends over 13 amino acids. DNA of the CDR3: TGCACCGTGACAGCGACTAGCACAGATACGCAGTATTTT. Its protein product is CTVTATSTDTQYF.